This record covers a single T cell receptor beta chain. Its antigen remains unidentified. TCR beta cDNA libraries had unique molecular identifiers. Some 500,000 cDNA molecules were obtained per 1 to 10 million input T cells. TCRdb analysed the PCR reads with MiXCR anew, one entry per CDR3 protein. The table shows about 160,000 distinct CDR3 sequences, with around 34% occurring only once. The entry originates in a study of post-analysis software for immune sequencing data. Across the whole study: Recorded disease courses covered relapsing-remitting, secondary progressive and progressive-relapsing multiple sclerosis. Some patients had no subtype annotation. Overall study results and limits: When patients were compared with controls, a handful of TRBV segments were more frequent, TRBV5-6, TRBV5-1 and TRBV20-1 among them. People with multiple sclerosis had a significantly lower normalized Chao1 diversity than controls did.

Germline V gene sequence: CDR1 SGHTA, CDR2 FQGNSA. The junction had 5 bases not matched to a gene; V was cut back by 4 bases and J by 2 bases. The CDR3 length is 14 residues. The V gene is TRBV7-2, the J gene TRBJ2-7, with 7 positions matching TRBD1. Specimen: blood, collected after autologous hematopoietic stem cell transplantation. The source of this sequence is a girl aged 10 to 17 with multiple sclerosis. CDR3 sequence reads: CASSYDRDPYEQYF. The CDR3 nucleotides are TGTGCCAGCAGCTACGACAGGGATCCCTACGAGCAGTACTTC.